What follows are 3 T cell receptor beta chains derived from one specimen sequenced in a study of CD39 and CD103 CD8 tumor-infiltrating T cells. Assay: immunoSEQ multiplex PCR; the TCRdb copy retains only in-frame clones and omits some. Among 15,000 or so clones listed, 75% to 95% were seen once. Sequencing input: CD8+ T cells sorted from blood. The subset here: total memory CD8 T cells (CD45RA-CCR7+/-) from blood or uninvolved lymph node. The source of these receptors is a human donor with head and neck squamous cell carcinoma.

The J gene is TRBJ1-5, the V gene TRBV19; D not certain. The length of the CDR3 is 15 residues. The germline CDR1 and CDR2 sequences are LNHDA and SQIVND (reference sequence). The V and J ends lost 3 bases and 0 bases respectively, with 9 bases between them. CDR3 loop: CASSISQYSNQPQHF. CDR3 sequence (DNA): TGTGCCAGTAGTATCTCGCAGTATAGCAATCAGCCCCAGCATTTT.

This clone came up a few times. The chain links TRBV19 to TRBJ1-2; D uncertain. This CDR3 has 11 residues. Germline CDR1 LNHDA, CDR2 SQIVND (reference sequence). Trimming cost V 3 bases and J 3 bases, with 2 bases left between them. This CDR3 reads CASSIHYGYTF. As DNA, the CDR3 is TGTGCCAGTAGTATCCACTATGGCTACACCTTC.

V gene TRBV28 combines with J gene TRBJ1-1, with TRBD1 matching 7 bases. After removal of 7 bases from V and 1 base from J, the junction contained 6 bases not matched to a gene. Germline values: CDR1 MDHEN, CDR2 SYDVKM. The CDR3 has 14 amino acids. The CDR3 sequence: CASIEGGENTEAFF. DNA of the CDR3: TGTGCCAGCATAGAAGGGGGCGAGAACACTGAAGCTTTCTTT.